One sample yielded the 17 T cell receptor beta chains listed below, sequenced in a study of blood T cell repertoires in COVID-19 (dated by TCRdb to 2020 to 2021). Preparation of the library involved the immunoSEQ multiplex PCR assay. TCRdb holds this immuneACCESS table with in-frame rearrangements only. Some clones are missing; in checked studies, unresolved V genes explain under half, and the rest has no known cause. This sample gives about 200,000 clones in total; just over 90% of them show up just once. Of the sample, about 1.3% is held by the ten largest clones. The sequenced sample was peripheral blood. These receptors came from a man aged 25 to 45 with acute or convalescent COVID-19.

V gene TRBV5-1 combines with J gene TRBJ2-1, with D perhaps TRBD1 (6 bases). Germline values: CDR1 SGHRS, CDR2 YFSETQ. V lost 3 bases and J lost 8, with 15 bases in between. The CDR3 runs to 14 residues. The CDR3 DNA reads as TGCGCCAGCAGCTCGGGCCAGGGGACCTATGAGCAGTTCTTC. Translated, it gives CASSSGQGTYEQFF.

This chain connects TRBV19 to TRBJ2-1, with D unclear. The CDR3 covers 12 residues. The germline CDR1 and CDR2 sequences are LNHDA and SQIVND (reference sequence). Trimming removed 3 bases from V and 10 bases from J, with 10 bases in between. The CDR3 DNA is TGTGCCAGTAGTATCCCAGCCAGGGAGCAGTTCTTC. Residues: CASSIPAREQFF.

This chain connects TRBV7-2 to TRBJ2-2; 13 bases are shared with TRBD2. V gave up 7 bases and J gave up 4 bases; unmatched junction bases: 9. This CDR3 is 17 amino acids long. Germline V gene lookup returns CDR1 SGHTA and CDR2 FQGNSA. The CDR3 nucleotides read TGTGCCAGCACCCACCCACTAGCGGGGGGGCCCACCGGGGAGCTGTTTTTT. It specifies CASTHPLAGGPTGELFF.

The rearrangement links TRBV4-1 to TRBJ2-7; D is possibly TRBD2 (6 bases). This CDR3 has 15 residues. Looked up from germline, CDR1 is MGHRA and CDR2 is YSYEKL. Trimming shortened V by 5 bases and J by 2 bases, and 16 bases separated the two germline ends. CDR3 DNA sequence: TGCGCCAGCAGCGATTGGAGGGTGGGAACCTACGAGCAGTACTTC. Translated: CASSDWRVGTYEQYF.

The DNA for the CDR3 is TGCAGTGCTAGTTCTCTGGCAGGGTGGAAAGAGACCCAGTACTTC. Its protein is CSASSLAGWKETQYF. The chain recombines TRBV20-1 with TRBJ2-5, with a weak D call TRBD1 (5 bases). The CDR3 spans 15 residues. Looked up from germline, CDR1 is DFQATT and CDR2 is SNEGSKA (reference sequence). Trimming took 3 bases from V and 3 from J, leaving 17 bases between them.

V usage is TRBV28 and J usage is TRBJ2-7; tentatively, D is TRBD2 (6 bases). Germline V CDR1 and CDR2: MDHEN, SYDVKM. The CDR3 contains 17 residues. Trimming cost V 5 bases and J 0 bases, with 20 bases left between them. As DNA, the CDR3 is TGTGCCAGCAGTCATCACCCATCCGGGACTCTCTCCTACGAGCAGTACTTC. Translation: CASSHHPSGTLSYEQYF.

This clone was recorded only once. The chain joins TRBV9 to TRBJ2-2; perhaps TRBD2 as D (5 bases). CDR3 length: 16 residues. Germline CDR1 reads SGDLS; CDR2 reads YYNGEE. V was pared by 0 bases and J by 4 bases, with 13 bases between. CDR3 coding DNA: TGTGCCAGCAGCGTAGAAGGGCTAGCTGGCACCGGGGAGCTGTTTTTT. It is translated as CASSVEGLAGTGELFF.

The chain recombines TRBV11-2 with TRBJ2-1; 12 bases align to TRBD2. This CDR3 is built from 17 residues. Germline V gives CDR1 SGHAT, CDR2 FQNNGV. J was trimmed by 4 bases and V by 4 bases; bases with no gene match: 8. The CDR3 DNA follows: TGTGCCAGCAGCTCGATAGGGCTAGCGGGAGGGTACAATGAGCAGTTCTTC. This gives the protein CASSSIGLAGGYNEQFF.

This chain joins TRBV30 and TRBJ1-2; D is perhaps TRBD1 (5 bases). Germline V gene data show CDR1 as GTSNPN and CDR2 as SVGIG (reference sequence). This CDR3 is built from 13 residues. Trimming shortened V by 2 bases and J by 8 bases, and 15 bases separated the two germline ends. The CDR3 DNA follows: TGTGCCTGGAGTTCCTCGGCAGGGCTCGGCTACACCTTC. Protein product: CAWSSSAGLGYTF.

This clone has just one count. Here the CDR3 DNA reads TGCGCCAGCAGCAAGTATACAGGGGGCGTAGGTGAAAAACTGTTTTTT. Protein sequence: CASSKYTGGVGEKLFF. The J gene is TRBJ1-4, the V gene TRBV5-1; 9 bases are a match to TRBD1. The CDR3 totals 16 residues. V shed 4 bases and J 7 bases; nucleotides not matched to a gene: 11. Germline V gene lookup returns CDR1 SGHRS and CDR2 YFSETQ.

The gene calls are TRBV12-1 and TRBJ2-5; TRBD2, the table's D call, was not compared with the DNA. TRBV12-1 is shown as a pseudogene. The CDR3 extends over 16 amino acids. The CDR3 DNA sequence: TGTGCCAGCAGCTTTGTACTTAAAATAGCGGGAGAGACCCAGTACTTC. Residues: CASSFVLKIAGETQYF.

The chain's CDR3 is CASSDGMRTRARDTQYF. Written as DNA, the CDR3 is TGTGCCAGCAGTGATGGAATGAGGACAAGGGCCCGAGATACGCAGTATTTT. The rearrangement uses TRBV6-1 and TRBJ2-3, with a possible D match to TRBD1 (5 bases). V gave up 3 bases and J gave up 5 bases, with 21 bases separating them. CDR3 length equals 17 residues. Germline V gene data show CDR1 as MNHNS and CDR2 as SASEGT.

Turning to this clone: One end of the junction varies from germline; a read error may be responsible. The V gene is TRBV27, the J gene TRBJ2-1; D gene ambiguous. The CDR3 consists of 13 residues. The germline CDR1 and CDR2 sequences are MNHEY and SMNVEV (reference sequence). The CDR3 bases are TGTGCCAGCAGTTTATACTCCGACAATGAGCAGTTCTTC. As protein: CASSLYSDNEQFF.

In its sample, this clone was seen many times. The CDR3 region has the DNA TGTGCCTGGAGTGTCGGGCAGGGCGGAAATGAAAAACTGTTTTTT. Translated: CAWSVGQGGNEKLFF. The chain joins TRBV30 to TRBJ1-4; possible D gene TRBD1, 5 bases. The CDR3 has 15 amino acids. Germline assignment: CDR1 GTSNPN and CDR2 SVGIG (reference sequence). Deletions cut 0 bases from V and 5 bases from J, with 13 bases between. Complete variable domain (other parts from reference TRBV30 and TRBJ1-4): SQTIHQWPATLVQPVGSPLSLECTVEGTSNPNLYWYRQAAGRGLQLLFYSVGIGQISSEVPQNLSASRPQDRQFILSSKKLLLSDSGFYLCAWSVGQGGNEKLFFGSGTQLSVL.

The chain recombines TRBV6-2 or TRBV6-3 with TRBJ2-5; 12 positions agree with TRBD2. This CDR3 is 17 amino acids long. Germline lookup yields CDR1 MNHEY and CDR2 SVGEGT. The V gene end was trimmed by 6 bases and the J gene end by 2 bases; junction bases not matched to a gene: 10. CDR3: CASSGLAGRDIQETQYF. The DNA for the CDR3 is TGTGCCAGCAGCGGACTAGCGGGGAGGGATATTCAAGAGACCCAGTACTTC.

The rearrangement links TRBV2 to TRBJ1-5; unclear D gene. The CDR3 extends over 12 amino acids. Germline V lookup: CDR1 SNHLY, CDR2 FYNNEI. The V and J ends lost 2 bases and 5 bases respectively, with 4 bases between them. CDR3 DNA: TGTGCCAGCAGTGAATCCTATCAGCCCCAGCATTTT. Residues: CASSESYQPQHF.

The chain links TRBV3-1 (or the pseudogene TRBV3-2) to TRBJ1-6; D unresolved. The V and J ends lost 6 bases and 9 bases respectively, with 9 bases between them. The CDR3 extends over 12 amino acids. Looked up from germline, CDR1 is LGHDT and CDR2 is YNNKEL (reference sequence). For the CDR3, the DNA is TGTGCCAGCAGTACCCGCAGTTCACCCCTCCACTTT. Protein product: CASSTRSSPLHF.